These T cell receptor beta chains were read from a single sample in a study of OX40 agonist ivuxolimab in advanced cancers. Assay: immunoSEQ multiplex PCR; the TCRdb copy retains only in-frame clones and omits some. The sample holds around 77,000 clones, 75% to 85% seen once. The specimen comprised CD4+ or CD8+ T cells sorted from blood, sampled in a trial of the OX40 agonist ivuxolimab. The receptors come from an adult with an advanced solid tumor such as melanoma, head and neck, liver or kidney cancer. The CDR3 runs from the conserved cysteine through the conserved F or W. A D gene is named only where the DNA matches it firmly. Clone sizes are given selectively: once, few, many, or a class where the clone is expanded.

j_gene,v_gene,abundance,d_gene,CDR3aa,CDR3nt
TRBJ1-2,TRBV2,NA,TRBD1,CASRGGRAANYGYTF,TGTGCCAGCCGAGGGGGCAGGGCCGCTAACTATGGCTACACCTTC
TRBJ2-7,TRBV14,NA,TRBD1,CASSSDRYEQYF,TGTGCCAGCAGCTCGGACAGGTACGAGCAGTACTTC
TRBJ1-5,TRBV7-2,NA,NA,CASSGGYNQPQHF,TGTGCCAGCAGCGGGGGGTACAATCAGCCCCAGCATTTT
TRBJ1-5,TRBV27,NA,TRBD1,CASSSDRGRNQPQHF,TGTGCCAGCAGTTCAGACAGGGGAAGGAATCAGCCCCAGCATTTT
TRBJ1-5,TRBV19,NA,TRBD1,CASKGAGTGGPRSNQPQHF,TGTGCCAGTAAGGGGGCCGGGACAGGGGGCCCTCGGTCGAATCAGCCCCAGCATTTT
TRBJ1-1,TRBV6-1,NA,TRBD1,CASSDSGQANTEAFF,TGTGCCAGCAGTGACTCTGGACAGGCCAACACTGAAGCTTTCTTT
TRBJ2-3,TRBV7-2,few,TRBD2,CASSPGLAGGADTQYF,TGTGCCAGCAGCCCGGGACTAGCGGGGGGGGCAGATACGCAGTATTTT
TRBJ1-5,TRBV7-2,once,TRBD1,CASSPSTGVQGGQPQHF,TGTGCCAGCAGCCCAAGCACAGGGGTTCAGGGGGGTCAGCCCCAGCATTTT
TRBJ2-3,TRBV6-5,NA,NA,CASSYSNGITDTQYF,TGTGCCAGCAGTTACTCTAACGGGATAACAGATACGCAGTATTTT
TRBJ1-1,TRBV15,NA,NA,CATSARGQGRNTEAFF,TGTGCCACCAGCGCTAGAGGGCAGGGGCGGAACACTGAAGCTTTCTTT
TRBJ1-2,TRBV5-4,NA,TRBD1,CASSPTGTYYGYTF,TGTGCCAGCAGCCCGACAGGGACCTACTATGGCTACACCTTC
TRBJ1-4,TRBV27,NA,NA,CASSLRRRVNEKLFF,TGTGCCAGCAGTTTACGACGGAGGGTAAATGAAAAACTGTTTTTT
TRBJ1-1,TRBV4-3,NA,NA,CASSQGRGPRGEAFF,TGCGCCAGCAGCCAAGGGCGGGGGCCTAGGGGTGAAGCTTTCTTT
TRBJ2-5,TRBV2,NA,NA,CASSEWGLQETQYF,TGTGCCAGCAGTGAATGGGGTCTTCAAGAGACCCAGTACTTC
TRBJ2-7,TRBV5-6,NA,NA,CASAGASNYEQYF,TGTGCCAGCGCCGGGGCGAGCAACTACGAGCAGTACTTC
TRBJ1-4,TRBV5-4,NA,NA,CASSFLAANEKLFF,TGTGCCAGCAGCTTTCTGGCAGCTAATGAAAAACTGTTTTTT
TRBJ1-4,TRBV2,NA,TRBD1,CASSGDRGLRTNEKLFF,TGTGCCAGCAGTGGTGACAGGGGATTGAGAACTAATGAAAAACTGTTTTTT
TRBJ1-5,TRBV6-1,NA,NA,CASSDNSNQPQHF,TGTGCCAGCAGTGACAATAGCAATCAGCCCCAGCATTTT
TRBJ1-2,TRBV28,NA,NA,CASSSTWVGYGYTF,TGTGCCAGCAGTTCAACATGGGTTGGGTATGGCTACACCTTC
TRBJ1-2,TRBV29-1,NA,TRBD1,CSVEGGQGEKIGYTF,TGCAGCGTTGAAGGAGGACAGGGTGAAAAAATTGGCTACACCTTC
TRBJ2-1,TRBV6-1,once,NA,CASRPDYNEQFF,TGTGCCAGCAGGCCAGATTACAATGAGCAGTTCTTC
TRBJ2-3,TRBV19,NA,TRBD2,CASSMTSGGAMTDTQYF,TGTGCCAGTAGTATGACTAGCGGGGGGGCTATGACAGATACGCAGTATTTT
TRBJ1-6,TRBV7-8,NA,NA,CASSLVSQGGSPLHF,TGTGCCAGCAGCTTAGTGTCTCAGGGAGGTTCACCCCTCCACTTT
TRBJ2-7,TRBV5-5,NA,NA,CASSFTPTNYEQYF,TGTGCCAGCAGCTTTACACCGACCAACTACGAGCAGTACTTC
TRBJ1-6,TRBV19,NA,NA,CASSILGSYNSPLHF,TGTGCCAGTAGCATTCTGGGTAGCTATAATTCACCCCTCCACTTT
TRBJ2-7,TRBV5-1,NA,NA,CASSPSPTDSYEQYF,TGCGCCAGCAGCCCTTCCCCGACAGATTCCTACGAGCAGTACTTC
TRBJ2-1,TRBV7-3,NA,TRBD2,CASSFGLAVYNEQFF,TGTGCCAGCAGCTTCGGACTAGCGGTATACAATGAGCAGTTCTTC
TRBJ2-1,TRBV18,NA,NA,CASSPGAKAYNEQFF,TGTGCCAGCTCACCAGGGGCTAAGGCGTACAATGAGCAGTTCTTC
TRBJ2-1,TRBV7-9,NA,NA,CASSLAGPASTNEQFF,TGTGCCAGCAGCTTAGCCGGGCCAGCCTCCACAAATGAGCAGTTCTTC
TRBJ1-1,TRBV28,NA,TRBD1,CASSLSPGTAEAFF,TGTGCCAGCAGTTTAAGCCCGGGGACAGCTGAAGCTTTCTTT
TRBJ2-5,TRBV5-1,NA,NA,CASSLIGEIQETQYF,TGCGCCAGCAGCTTGATAGGGGAGATCCAAGAGACCCAGTACTTC
TRBJ2-1,TRBV6-6,once,TRBD2,CASSSAGGPPNEQFF,TGTGCCAGCAGTTCCGCGGGAGGGCCTCCCAATGAGCAGTTCTTC
TRBJ1-2,TRBV7-9,NA,NA,CASSLGGLGYTF,TGTGCCAGCAGCTTAGGAGGGCTTGGCTACACCTTC
TRBJ1-5,TRBV7-2,NA,NA,CASSPGELSNQPQHF,TGTGCCAGCAGCCCAGGGGAACTAAGCAATCAGCCCCAGCATTTT
TRBJ2-3,TRBV5-1,once,TRBD2,CATSRASGGSSTDTQYF,TGCGCCACCAGTCGGGCTAGCGGGGGGTCTAGCACAGATACGCAGTATTTT
TRBJ1-5,TRBV7-2,NA,NA,CASSPGGENQPQHF,TGTGCCAGCAGCCCTGGCGGGGAAAATCAGCCCCAGCATTTT
TRBJ2-1,TRBV11-2,NA,TRBD2,CASSPGLAANEQFF,TGTGCCAGCAGTCCGGGACTAGCTGCCAATGAGCAGTTCTTC
TRBJ1-3,TRBV14,NA,NA,CASSQVGPQGLRENTIYF,TGTGCCAGCAGCCAAGTCGGCCCGCAGGGGTTGCGAGAAAACACCATATATTTT
TRBJ2-3,TRBV27,NA,TRBD2,CASSQRTFGLAGADTQYF,TGTGCCAGCAGCCAACGGACCTTCGGTCTAGCGGGTGCAGATACGCAGTATTTT
TRBJ1-1,TRBV10-1,NA,NA,CASSEMGHSEAFF,TGCGCCAGCAGTGAGATGGGTCATTCCGAAGCTTTCTTT
TRBJ1-1,TRBV4-1,once,NA,CASSQDRLGPEAFF,TGCGCCAGCAGCCAAGACAGGTTAGGTCCTGAAGCTTTCTTT
TRBJ1-1,TRBV29-1,medium-sized,TRBD1,CSVTKQGTNTEAFF,TGCAGCGTCACAAAACAGGGGACGAACACTGAAGCTTTCTTT
TRBJ1-1,TRBV28,few,NA,CASSPNRGGTEAFF,TGTGCCAGCAGTCCAAATAGGGGTGGTACTGAAGCTTTCTTT
TRBJ1-4,TRBV27,NA,NA,CASSLRPWGVNEKLFF,TGTGCCAGCAGTTTACGGCCCTGGGGGGTGAATGAAAAACTGTTTTTT
TRBJ1-5,TRBV28,few,TRBD1,CASSLYASGDRAQHF,TGTGCCAGCAGTTTATATGCCTCAGGGGACAGGGCCCAGCATTTT
TRBJ2-7,TRBV4-1,NA,NA,CASSPAGQSYEQYF,TGCGCCAGCAGCCCGGCGGGACAGAGTTACGAGCAGTACTTC
TRBJ2-5,TRBV5-1,NA,TRBD1,CASKPGQAQGETQYF,TGCGCCAGCAAACCCGGACAGGCCCAGGGGGAGACCCAGTACTTC
TRBJ2-2,TRBV9,NA,NA,CASSVGPSGELFF,TGTGCCAGCAGCGTAGGCCCGTCCGGGGAGCTGTTTTTT
TRBJ2-7,TRBV11-2,NA,NA,CASSLAPPDFYEQYF,TGTGCCAGCAGCTTAGCCCCTCCAGACTTTTACGAGCAGTACTTC
TRBJ1-2,TRBV7-2,once,NA,CASSLDTNYGYTF,TGTGCCAGCAGCTTGGACACAAACTATGGCTACACCTTC
TRBJ2-7,TRBV9,NA,TRBD2,CASSVANRALAGEGEQYF,TGTGCCAGCAGCGTAGCAAATCGTGCACTAGCGGGAGAGGGCGAGCAGTACTTC
TRBJ2-2,TRBV9,NA,TRBD2,CASSNSREGYTGELFF,TGTGCCAGCAGCAACAGCCGGGAGGGGTACACCGGGGAGCTGTTTTTT
TRBJ2-1,TRBV21-1,NA,NA,CASSSPDRNNEQFF,TGTGCCAGCAGCAGCCCTGACAGAAACAATGAGCAGTTCTTC